These 14 T cell receptor beta chains were all obtained from the same sample, sequenced in a study of vaccination and CD4 T cells after COVID-19. As to time point: late sampling 161 to 241 days after vaccination in a few convalescent patients. As for treatment: 10-day PBMC culture with coronavirus spike peptide pools or control peptides (ViraFEST assay). Oncomine TCR Beta short-read sequencing was applied to DNA from cultured CD4+ T cells. MiXCR was run by TCRdb on the PCR reads, yielding one entry per CDR3 protein. The repertoire holds about 16,000 distinct CDR3 sequences, approximately 56% seen once, with about a sixth in the top ten. No antigen has been assigned to these receptors. Sequences were derived from CD4+ T cells from blood, cultured in vitro, sampled about 7 months after SARS-CoV-2 vaccination. These receptors were obtained from a human donor who had recovered from COVID-19.

V is TRBV6-5 and J is TRBJ1-2; TRBD1 matches at 7 bases. CDR1 MNHEY and CDR2 SVGAGI come from the germline V gene. V dropped 0 bases and J dropped 2; count of bases not matched to a gene: 3. The CDR3 runs 15 residues. The CDR3 sequence: CASSYSDRSNYGYTF. The CDR3 nucleotides are TGTGCCAGCAGTTACTCGGACAGGTCAAACTATGGCTACACCTTC.

The V gene is TRBV20-1, the J gene TRBJ2-3, with D maybe TRBD2 (6 bases). Trimming left V 6 bases short and J 2 bases short, with 15 bases between. Germline CDR1 DFQATT, CDR2 SNEGSKA (reference sequence). This CDR3 has 14 residues. This chain's CDR3 is CSARRRAYTDTQYF. CDR3 bases: TGCAGTGCCAGGAGGAGGGCTTACACAGATACGCAGTATTTT.

This clonotype was detected a few times. This chain links TRBV19 with TRBJ1-1, with D possibly TRBD1 on 5 matching bases. The CDR3 length is 15 residues. V dropped 1 base and J dropped 4 bases, with 13 bases sitting between them. Germline V CDR1 and CDR2: LNHDA, SQIVND (reference sequence). The CDR3 region is CASSIAGGYGTEAFF. The CDR3 DNA sequence: TGTGCCAGTAGTATAGCGGGGGGGTATGGCACTGAAGCTTTCTTT.

The CDR3 loop is CASSGLGGSYF. The CDR3 DNA reads TGTGCCAGCAGCGGTTTAGGGGGTTCGTACTTC. The chain is built from TRBV21-1 and TRBJ2-7; the table assigns TRBD1, which was not confirmed against the DNA. TRBV21-1 is given as a pseudogene. This CDR3 has 11 residues.

The chain employs TRBV28 and TRBJ1-6; D is unclear. CDR1 and CDR2 (germline): MDHEN, SYDVKM. CDR3 size: 13 residues. V dropped 4 bases and J dropped 7 bases, with 8 bases sitting between them. In nucleotides, the CDR3 is TGTGCCAGCAGTTCGGTCATGAATTCACCCCTCCACTTT. The encoded protein is CASSSVMNSPLHF.

This chain uses TRBV19 with TRBJ2-7, with 9 bases that match TRBD1. With 7 bases clipped from V and 1 base from J, the junction kept 5 bases outside the gene matches. CDR3 length equals 14 residues. CDR1 is LNHDA, CDR2 SQIVND, per germline (reference sequence). CDR3 amino acids: CASNRGQGSYEQYF. CDR3 coding DNA: TGTGCCAGTAACCGGGGACAGGGTTCCTACGAGCAGTACTTC. Supplemented by reference TRBV19 and TRBJ2-7, the full variable domain reads DGGITQSPKYLFRKEGQNVTLSCEQNLNHDAMYWYRQDPGQGLRLIYYSQIVNDFQKGDIAEGYSVSREKKESFPLTVTSAQKNPTAFYLCASNRGQGSYEQYFGPGTRLTVT.

The V gene is TRBV6-1, the J gene TRBJ2-7; the D call may be TRBD1 or TRBD2 (5 bases each). The CDR3 length is 15 residues. The ends were cut back, 7 bases at V and 8 bases at J, with 24 bases in the middle. Germline CDR1 MNHNS, CDR2 SASEGT. Here the CDR3 DNA reads TGTGCCAGCATTTCCGTTGAGAGGGGCGGTTCTAAGCAGTACTTC. Protein sequence: CASISVERGGSKQYF.

This chain uses TRBV6-1 with TRBJ1-6; D is uncertain. Looked up from germline, CDR1 is MNHNS and CDR2 is SASEGT. The length of the CDR3 is 15 residues. Between the trimmed V and J ends, which lost 9 bases and 0 bases, there was a span of 12 bases. CDR3 amino acids: CASKSLSSYNSPLHF. In DNA, the CDR3 is TGTGCCAGTAAATCGTTAAGCTCCTATAATTCACCCCTCCACTTT.

By its share, this clonotype is medium-sized. The chain links TRBV10-3 to TRBJ1-6; TRBD1 is a possible D gene (6 bases). The CDR3 covers 12 residues. In germline, CDR1 is ENHRY, CDR2 SYGVKD. Trimming left V 7 bases short and J 9 bases short, with 10 bases between. The CDR3 DNA is TGTGCCATCAACAGGGTGGGTTCACCCCTCCACTTT. Translating gives CAINRVGSPLHF.

The chain is built from TRBV15 and TRBJ1-6; 8 bases match TRBD1. V lost 0 bases, J lost 3 bases, and 7 bases stayed unmatched. CDR3 length: 18 residues. Looked up from germline, CDR1 is LNHNV and CDR2 is YYDKDF (reference sequence). The CDR3 spells CATSRDVRGQIYNSPLHF. CDR3 coding DNA: TGTGCCACCAGCAGAGATGTCAGGGGGCAAATCTATAATTCACCCCTCCACTTT. Variable domain in full (rest from reference TRBV15 and TRBJ1-6): DAMVIQNPRYQVTQFGKPVTLSCSQTLNHNVMYWYQQKSSQAPKLLFHYYDKDFNNEADTPDNFQSRRPNTSFCFLDIRSPGLGDTAMYLCATSRDVRGQIYNSPLHFGNGTRLTVT.

The chain carries TRBV20-1 and TRBJ1-2, with D possibly being TRBD1 (5 bases). Trimming removed 0 bases at V and 4 bases at J, with 12 bases between. Germline CDR1 and CDR2: DFQATT and SNEGSKA (reference sequence). The CDR3 covers 14 residues. The DNA of the CDR3 is TGCAGTGCTAGAGATCCCAGGGTCGGCTATGGCTACACCTTC. Translating gives CSARDPRVGYGYTF.

This clonotype showed up just a few times. The genes are TRBV20-1 and TRBJ2-3, with a weak D call TRBD2 (5 bases). This CDR3 contains 13 residues. Germline V gives CDR1 DFQATT, CDR2 SNEGSKA (reference sequence). V was shortened by 8 bases and J by 0 bases, with 12 bases between the two germline ends. As DNA, the CDR3 is TGCAGTACCATGGCGGGTAGCACAGATACGCAGTATTTT. Protein sequence: CSTMAGSTDTQYF.

This clonotype has only a few counts. The chain combines TRBV7-3 with TRBJ1-1, with 8 bases matching TRBD1. This CDR3 region has 13 residues. The germline gives CDR1 SGHTA, CDR2 FQGTGA. The J segment lost 5 bases and the V segment lost 6 bases, leaving 5 bases of the junction unmatched. CDR3 DNA: TGTGCCAGCAGACGGACAGGGCGAACTGAAGCTTTCTTT. This gives the protein CASRRTGRTEAFF.

The rearrangement links TRBV7-8 to TRBJ1-6, with D unresolved. Germline V gives CDR1 SGHVS, CDR2 FQNEAQ. V shed 1 base and J shed 4 bases, with 8 bases lying between them. The CDR3 has 15 residues. CDR3 protein: CASSLGLQYNSPLHF. For the CDR3, the DNA is TGTGCCAGCAGCTTAGGGCTCCAGTATAATTCACCCCTCCACTTT.